A selection of T cell receptor beta chains follows, all from one sample in a study of blood T cell repertoires in COVID-19. Sequencing used immunoSEQ multiplex PCR; TCRdb keeps in-frame clones, though not all of them. The sample shows more than 95,000 clones, 70% to 80% of them seen only once. The sequenced sample was peripheral blood. These receptors were taken from a human donor in a cohort sampled during active COVID-19. The CDR3 runs from the conserved cysteine through the conserved F or W.

v_call cdr3_aa
TRBV28 CASSPPPSAPYNEQFF
TRBV29-1 CSVEAGYEQYF
TRBV3-1/TRBV3-2 CASSPGTGKVSNQPQHF
TRBV28 CASSLFLGTEAFF
TRBV10-3 CAIRPFQGADTEAFF
TRBV5-1 CASSLDGREGTGNTIYF
TRBV28 CASSFGRGYEQYF
TRBV7-3 CASSPSSGRASEQFF
TRBV28 CASRQRWGSPLENTEAFF
TRBV18 CASSPEGYEQYF
TRBV11-2 CASSPTGTSNQPQHF
TRBV9 CASSGRQGFYGYTF
TRBV5-4 CASGATGITEAFF
TRBV7-6 CASSPGGIPGTDTQYF
TRBV19 CASSMGGAGQPQHF
TRBV7-2 CASSLFQNTGELFF
TRBV9 CASSVGLGTGLNEKLFF
TRBV5-4 CAIQAGGREDTQYF
TRBV28 CASSSGLAEETQYF
TRBV7-9 CASSFSSAANNEQFF
TRBV30 CAWSGNEGERF
TRBV28 CASSSPGTGKTPLHF
TRBV6-2/TRBV6-3 CASSYAAPRGNEQFF